This TCR beta chain was retrieved from a study of T-cell memory formation after mild COVID-19 (dated by TCRdb to about 2021). Some background on the complete study: TCR sequence clusters from the two donors were largely donor specific. The cohort was made up of two young adult volunteers, one female and one male, who were previously healthy. In a couple of donors, T-cell clones that expanded and contracted after mild COVID-19 were tracked by sequencing TCRalpha and TCRbeta repertoires over time. The investigation overall reported the following: SARS-CoV-2 specificity of the second-wave clones peaking on day 37 was not confirmed. From day 15 to 85, contracting clones showed balanced CD4/CD8 phenotypes, whereas a second wave of clones that expanded from day 15 to 37 leaned towards CD4+. The study covered only a couple of mild cases, and larger cohorts including severe cases with pre-infection samples were considered necessary. Some responding clones were detected in pre-infection memory, suggesting pre-existing cross-reactive memory T cells joined the SARS-CoV-2 response. Contracting CD4+ clones turned up mainly in the CM and EM memory subsets, whereas EMRA was where CD8+ clones were enriched.

TCRdb names Illumina NovaSeq 6000 as the instrument used. TCRalpha and TCRbeta cDNA libraries were constructed by 5'RACE with constant-segment primers, with sample barcodes and unique molecular identifiers being introduced. Trizol reagent was used to extract RNA from every sample. Libraries were amplified in two PCR steps, with a second sample barcode and Illumina TruSeq adapters added in the second step. Sequencing of libraries was performed on an Illumina NovaSeq with 2 x 150 bp paired-end reads. Concerning the study's data processing: Reads were demultiplexed and collapsed into UMI-guided consensus sequences with migec v1.2.7. Using mixcr v2.1.11, UMI consensuses were aligned to TRA and TRB V and J templates and then assembled into clonotypes. A clonotype was counted as expanded or contracted only when both edgeR and NoisET called the clonotype significant, with the noise models trained on biological replicates. For edgeR calls, the thresholds were a false discovery rate-adjusted p below 0.01 and a log2 fold-change of 1. As an exploratory analysis of dynamics, max-normalized trajectories of the 1000 most abundant clonotypes were examined by PCA with hierarchical clustering. The CD4 or CD8 phenotype of responding clones was assigned using the separately sequenced CD4+ and CD8+ repertoires. The public sequencing data were trimmed at Q25 with fastp and processed into clonotypes with MiXCR by TCRdb, which kept only in-frame beta chains. Rows are combined by CDR3 protein, so each entry shows the most common genes and DNA. TCRdb, rather than the study authors, made the V and J calls. Counted in this sample were 200,000 to 250,000 distinct CDR3 sequences; about a sixth of them appeared once. 3.5% of the sample goes to the ten largest clones.

PBMCs were isolated by Ficoll-Paque density gradient centrifugation. According to the germline V gene, CDR1 reads SGHTA and CDR2 reads FQGNSA. The CDR3, from cysteine to phenylalanine, totals 15 residues. The DNA shown is the 45-base CDR3, in frame from base 1. From V the trimming removes 5 bases and from J it removes 7 bases, while the gene matches leave 5 bases of the junction unaccounted for. Concerning this clonotype itself: The antigen this receptor binds is unknown. Base qualities are not recorded, but no much larger clone differs from it by a single base.

The sequence is built from TRBV7-2 and TRBJ2-1; 13 bases in the junction line up with TRBD2. Material for sequencing was PBMCs or a T cell subset sorted from them (not recorded which). This clonotype was obtained from a man between 18 and 35 years old who had mild COVID-19 (a few samples of this study predate the infection). The sample titles of this study are shuffled in the database, so cell type and time point are left out; the donor was told from shared clones. The CDR3 protein sequence reads: CASSPLAGGPNEQFF. The DNA is TGTGCCAGCAGCCCACTAGCGGGGGGGCCTAATGAGCAGTTCTTC.